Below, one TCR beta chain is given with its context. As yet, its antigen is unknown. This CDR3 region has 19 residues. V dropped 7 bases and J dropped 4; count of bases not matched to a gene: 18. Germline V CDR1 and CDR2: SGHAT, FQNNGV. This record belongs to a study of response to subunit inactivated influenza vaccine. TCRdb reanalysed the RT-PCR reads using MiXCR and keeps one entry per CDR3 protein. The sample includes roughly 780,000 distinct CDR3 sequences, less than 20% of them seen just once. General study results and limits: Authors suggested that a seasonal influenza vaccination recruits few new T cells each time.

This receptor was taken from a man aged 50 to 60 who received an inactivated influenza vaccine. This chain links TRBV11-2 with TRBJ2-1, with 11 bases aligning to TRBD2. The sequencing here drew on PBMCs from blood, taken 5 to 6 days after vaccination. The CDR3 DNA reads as TGTGCCAGCACCCGGGTGGCTAGCGGGAGGAATGTAGGGTACAATGAGCAGTTCTTC. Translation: CASTRVASGRNVGYNEQFF.